This T cell receptor beta chain comes out of a study of blood T cell repertoires in COVID-19. About the research overall: The samples span acute and convalescent COVID-19 from the United States, Italy and Spain. T cells, B-cell-depleted T cells, or PBMCs supplied cDNA or gDNA.

The CDR3 contains 21 residues. Trimming took off 4 bases at V and 1 base at J, with 27 bases between the two ends. The germline V gene encodes CDR1 SGDLS and CDR2 YYNGEE. In the authors' workflow: Amplifying reference gene primers gave estimates of nucleated cell counts. Assay used: immunoSEQ multiplex PCR; TCRdb lists only in-frame clones, some missing. From that table come the V and J calls and clone size; the DNA was used to work out D and trimming. The table shows approximately 77,000 clones, with roughly 89% occurring only once. The clonotype originates from a man younger than 40 with acute or convalescent COVID-19. The V call is TRBV9, the J call TRBJ1-6; D possibly corresponds to TRBD1 (6 bases). The specimen sequenced was peripheral blood. CDR3 sequence reads: CASSPRLGHPPLGSYNSPLHF. The CDR3, as DNA: TGTGCCAGCAGCCCCCGGTTGGGACATCCACCCTTGGGGTCCTATAATTCACCCCTCCACTTT.